What follows describes a single TCR beta chain. The antigen is undetermined. The V gene's germline CDR1 is SGHNT and CDR2 YENEEA. CDR3 length equals 13 residues. V lost 5 bases, J lost 6 bases, and 10 bases lay in between. The sample originates from a study of OX40 agonist ivuxolimab in advanced cancers. The method was immunoSEQ multiplex PCR; TCRdb's version includes in-frame clones alone and lacks a portion of them. The data hold some 75,000 clones, with about 88% observed a single time. Broader study findings: Fewer expanded clones were found on average in CD4+ than in CD8+ T cells.

This receptor was obtained from an adult with an advanced solid tumor such as melanoma, head and neck, liver or kidney cancer. The chain couples TRBV11-3 to TRBJ2-2; the D is unclear. The material sequenced was CD4+ or CD8+ T cells sorted from blood, taken in a trial of the OX40 agonist ivuxolimab. The CDR3 is CASSPQSSGELFF. The CDR3 coding sequence is TGTGCCAGCAGCCCGCAAAGCTCCGGGGAGCTGTTTTTT.